The source of this T cell receptor beta chain is a study of beta chain features in type 1 diabetes listed by TCRdb under 2018. Regarding the research as a whole: No differences in mean age, gender distribution, total cell number or subset yield were found between patients and healthy donors. A total of under 120,000,000 sorted cells were examined across all samples, and RNA yield correlated strongly with the number of cells per subset. In the study, recently diagnosed type 1 diabetes patients and matched healthy donors were compared on the TCRB repertoires of their sorted circulating CD4+ T cell subsets. Regulatory and stem cell-like memory subsets were obtained from only 8 patients and roughly 8 healthy donors, while naive and central memory subsets were obtained from all 30 or so donors. Broad study findings and their caveats: Naive, central memory and regulatory TCRB repertoires appeared more similar among patients than among healthy donors. Because the HLA sub-analyses included only small numbers of individuals, any influence of HLA type on TCRB rearrangement was left unresolved. Patients with type 1 diabetes made fewer insertions and deleted more nucleotides at VDJ recombination sites, implying thymic rearrangement abnormalities. In all four CD4+ subsets, TCRB CDR3 length was moderately but significantly shorter in type 1 diabetes patients. Because cDNA was sequenced instead of genomic DNA, activated cells with high expression could be over-represented, although the groups did not differ in activation or CD3 levels. PCR might favor shorter templates, but patient and control samples were amplified and corrected together, so any skew would affect both groups equally.

From each donor, a single peripheral blood sample of approximately 120 mL on average was drawn into heparinised tubes. Using a panel that included CD45RO, CCR7, CD25, CD127, CD95 and CD27, naive, central memory, regulatory and stem cell-like memory CD4+ T cells were sorted on a BD FACSAria II. Purity was above 98% for every sorted population. PBMCs were isolated immediately by Lymphoprep density gradient centrifugation and stained directly without culture. So that batch effects would be minimized, each experiment stained and sorted samples in pairs, pairing one healthy donor with one patient. The entire isolated RNA was reverse transcribed using the High Capacity cDNA Reverse Transcription Kit, and thus expressed TCRB transcripts were sequenced. Deep immunoSEQ sequencing was applied to naive, central memory and regulatory T cell samples, giving an average of about 3.57 million total reads per sample. After sorted cells were lysed in RLT buffer, RNA was extracted with DNase-treated RNeasy Micro or Mini kits, with the choice depending on cell number. To prevent cross-contamination, each cell subset was processed individually, whereas patient and healthy donor samples were processed jointly. Using the immunoSEQ multiplex PCR, TCRB sequences were amplified from cDNA into 87-bp fragments spanning the CDR3 region. Sequencing of the amplicons was done on the Illumina HiSeq platform. The study's own analysis went as follows. Synthetic template baselines were used to correct PCR bias computationally, reads within Hamming distance 2 were collapsed together, and singletons that could not be merged were discarded. Reads were aligned to IMGT to assign V, D and J genes, CDR3 length, and insertions or deletions at six rearrangement sites. Within each subset, clonotype counts were normalized to the number of sorted cells before true diversity and Gini coefficients were calculated with the tcR R package. The overlap coefficient, calculated on TCRB nucleotide sequences, was used to measure repertoire sharing. TCRdb took over this immuneACCESS table, retaining in-frame rearrangements with V and J assigned. Such tables are incomplete; in checked studies, under half of the missing clones stem from an unresolved V gene, and the remainder is unexplained. V, J and clone size were drawn from that table, and D and trimming were deduced from the DNA. The sample table records some 300,000 clones; about 7.8% of these occur just once. The ten largest clones represent over 0.8% of the sample.

There are many counts of this clone. It has no known antigen specificity. Nothing much larger sits one base from this clone, and base qualities are not available. The germline V gene supplies CDR1 SGHRS and CDR2 YFSETQ. The CDR3 holds 14 amino acids from the cysteine to the phenylalanine. This entry keeps only the CDR3 DNA: 42 bases, framed from base 1. Trimming costs V 0 bases and J 5 bases, and their ends lie 9 bases apart. The sequence is built from TRBV5-1 and TRBJ2-1; TRBD1 is a weak D gene call, 6 bases matching. The receptor was isolated from a woman between 18 and 29 years old in good health. Sequencing was done on a sample of central memory CD4+ T cells from blood. The CDR3 reads as follows: CASSLAWTDNEQFF. The DNA is as follows: TGCGCCAGCAGCTTGGCGTGGACAGACAATGAGCAGTTCTTC.